The table lists the clone carrying this T cell receptor (beta chain) with a count of one. The antigen remains unidentified. Profiling relied on immunoSEQ multiplex PCR, and the TCRdb table lists in-frame clones only, not all of them. The sample shows fewer than 25,000 clones, approximately 85% of them seen only once. The source of the sample is a study of OX40 agonist ivuxolimab in advanced cancers. Study context: Patients' therapy was ivuxolimab, an antibody that acts as an agonist of OX40 (CD134). Study-level results: Researchers report that CD8+ T cells had, on average, more expanded clones than CD4+.

Germline V gives CDR1 SGHDT, CDR2 YYEEEE. This CDR3 region has 13 residues. Trimming removed 4 bases from V and 4 bases from J, with 9 bases in between. The sequenced sample was CD4+ or CD8+ T cells sorted from blood, obtained in a trial of the OX40 agonist ivuxolimab. This clonotype was obtained from an adult with an advanced solid tumor such as melanoma, head and neck, liver or kidney cancer. This sequence joins TRBV5-6 and TRBJ2-1; D perhaps matches TRBD1 (5 bases). The chain's CDR3 is CASSPDTYNEQFF. CDR3 bases: TGTGCCAGCAGCCCGGACACGTACAATGAGCAGTTCTTC.